These 20 T cell receptor beta chains were sequenced from one sample in a study of vaccination effects on CD4 cells after COVID-19 (dated by TCRdb to between 2020 and 2023). These TCRs' antigens remain unknown. In the ViraFEST assay, PBMC were stimulated with viral peptide pools, and antigen-specific CD4+ T cell clonotypes were then identified by expansion using TCR sequencing. After approximately 11 days of culture, CD4+ T cells were isolated with the EasySep CD4+ T cell isolation kit. Each participant got two doses of an mRNA SARS-CoV-2 vaccine, either BNT162b2 or mRNA-1273. To prepare the library, the immunoSEQ multiplex PCR assay was applied. The table comes from immuneACCESS by way of TCRdb, which keeps in-frame sequences with V and J called. Part of the clones is missing from these tables; in studies checked, under half for an unresolved V gene and the rest for unknown reasons. This sample is represented by 64,000 or so clones; roughly three quarters of them were singletons. The biggest ten clones account for approximately 1.9% of the sample.

The source was CD4+ T cells from PBMCs cultured with HCoV-OC43 spike peptides, collected after COVID-19 vaccination. The cell subset or site label corresponds to: HCoV-OC43 spike overlapping peptide pool stimulation. The receptors derive from a human donor who received a COVID-19 vaccine.

In this sample, this clone turned up a few times. This chain connects TRBV5-6 to TRBJ1-2; D gene ambiguous. Germline V gives CDR1 SGHDT, CDR2 YYEEEE. Trimming removed 0 bases at V and 11 bases at J, with 11 bases between. The CDR3 is 12 residues long. CDR3 nucleotides: TGTGCCAGCAGCTTGGACTGGTCCGGTTACACCTTC. Translating it yields CASSLDWSGYTF.

This rearrangement joins TRBV6-1 to TRBJ1-6; D unresolved. Germline-derived CDR1 and CDR2 are MNHNS and SASEGT. The CDR3 runs to 15 residues. With 2 bases removed from V and 7 bases from J, the gap between germline ends came to 12 bases. The CDR3 region is CASSERRVQNSPLHF. The CDR3 nucleotides read TGTGCCAGCAGTGAACGAAGGGTTCAGAATTCACCCCTCCACTTT.

As for this clone: This same CDR3 is encoded by further DNA sequences in the sample. The chain has TRBV2 and TRBJ2-3; the D is unclear. This CDR3 has 11 residues. V was clipped by 4 bases and J by 3 bases, with 2 bases between them. The germline V gene encodes CDR1 SNHLY and CDR2 FYNNEI. CDR3 region: CASSATDTQYF. The CDR3 coding sequence is TGTGCCAGCAGTGCTACAGATACGCAGTATTTT.

This clone showed up just once. The rearrangement uses TRBV7-2 and TRBJ2-3; 10 bases match TRBD2. The junction had 8 bases not matched to a gene; V was cut back by 2 bases and J by 6 bases. Looked up from germline, CDR1 is SGHTA and CDR2 is FQGNSA. The CDR3 spans 16 residues. CDR3 sequence reads: CASSLLASGGTDTQYF. As DNA, the CDR3 is TGTGCCAGCAGCTTATTGGCTAGCGGGGGTACGGATACGCAGTATTTT.

The gene calls are TRBV6-4 and TRBJ1-2; TRBD1 matches 10 bases. CDR1 is MRHNA, CDR2 SNTAGT, per germline. This CDR3 is 15 amino acids long. V dropped 5 bases and J dropped 6; count of bases not matched to a gene: 9. Here the CDR3 reads CASSLAPGQGNGYTF. CDR3 nucleotides: TGTGCCAGCAGTCTTGCACCGGGACAGGGGAATGGCTACACCTTC.

This clone has only one observation. V and J are TRBV5-1 and TRBJ2-7; no firm D call. The germline CDR1 and CDR2 sequences are SGHRS and YFSETQ. Deletions cut 1 base from V and 7 bases from J, with 12 bases between. The CDR3 loop spans 13 amino acids. The CDR3: CASSLKFRREQYV. In nucleotides, the CDR3 is TGCGCCAGCAGCTTGAAATTTCGGCGGGAGCAGTACGTC.

The CDR3 loop reads CASSPGTGQNYGYTF. The CDR3 nucleotides read TGTGCCAGCTCACCAGGGACAGGTCAAAACTATGGCTACACCTTC. The rearrangement links TRBV18 to TRBJ1-2, with 8 bases matching TRBD1. The V segment lost 2 bases and the J segment 2 bases; nucleotides outside the gene matches: 4. The length of the CDR3 is 15 residues. Per the germline V gene, CDR1 is KGHSH and CDR2 is LQKENI.

The chain employs TRBV6-2 or TRBV6-3 and TRBJ2-2; D remains unclear. CDR1 and CDR2 (germline): MNHEY, SVGEGT. The V and J ends lost 5 bases and 0 bases respectively, with 7 bases between them. The CDR3 consists of 14 residues. For the CDR3, the DNA is TGTGCCAGCAGTCTCCACGCGAACACCGGGGAGCTGTTTTTT. Translated: CASSLHANTGELFF.

The V call is TRBV7-9, the J call TRBJ1-2; D is perhaps TRBD1 (5 bases). The CDR3 has 13 amino acids. Germline lookup yields CDR1 SEHNR and CDR2 FQNEAQ (reference sequence). Trimming cost V 0 bases and J 5 bases, with 7 bases left between them. CDR3 DNA sequence: TGTGCCAGCAGCTTAGCAACAGGATATGGCTACACCTTC. Amino acids: CASSLATGYGYTF.

V gene TRBV5-8 combines with J gene TRBJ1-1; 9 positions match TRBD1. This CDR3 is 16 amino acids long. Germline V gene data show CDR1 as SGHTS and CDR2 as YDEGEE. Losses at the gene ends were 3 bases for V and 7 bases for J; bases not matched to a gene: 13. Here the CDR3 reads CASSSFLGQGGLEAFF. In nucleotides, the CDR3 is TGTGCCAGCAGCTCGTTTCTGGGACAGGGTGGCCTTGAAGCTTTCTTT.

The chain couples TRBV2 to TRBJ2-4, with D possibly TRBD2 on 6 matching bases. Between the trimmed V and J ends, which lost 2 bases and 0 bases, there was a span of 11 bases. The germline V gene encodes CDR1 SNHLY and CDR2 FYNNEI. The CDR3 sequence is 16 residues long. CDR3 protein: CASSESAGLAKNIQYF. In DNA form, the CDR3 reads TGTGCCAGCAGTGAAAGCGCGGGGCTAGCCAAAAACATTCAGTACTTC. The full variable domain, completed using reference TRBV2 and TRBJ2-4, is EPEVTQTPSHQVTQMGQEVILRCVPISNHLYFYWYRQILGQKVEFLVSFYNNEISEKSEIFDDQFSVERPDGSNFTLKIRSTKLEDSAMYFCASSESAGLAKNIQYFGAGTRLSVL.

Here the CDR3 reads CATSDLLPGKGETQYF. CDR3 bases: TGTGCCACCAGTGATTTGCTCCCAGGGAAGGGAGAGACCCAGTACTTC. This chain uses TRBV24-1 with TRBJ2-5, with D possibly TRBD1 on 5 matching bases. CDR1 and CDR2 from the germline V gene are KGHDR and SFDVKD. Between the trimmed V and J ends, which lost 0 bases and 4 bases, there was a span of 14 bases. CDR3 length: 16 residues.

The chain combines TRBV6-6 with TRBJ1-1; D gene uncertain. The CDR3 covers 11 residues. Between the trimmed V and J ends, which lost 10 bases and 2 bases, there was a span of 8 bases. The germline V gene encodes CDR1 MNHNY and CDR2 SVGAGI (reference sequence). Here the CDR3 reads CATKINTEAFF. The CDR3 bases are TGTGCCACCAAAATTAACACTGAAGCTTTCTTT.

The J gene is TRBJ2-5, the V gene TRBV30, with D hard to call. Germline V gene lookup returns CDR1 GTSNPN and CDR2 SVGIG (reference sequence). V gave up 2 bases and J gave up 5 bases, with 15 bases separating them. CDR3 length: 14 residues. This chain's CDR3 is CAWSPVSLRETQYF. CDR3 DNA sequence: TGTGCCTGGAGTCCAGTGAGTCTGAGGGAGACCCAGTACTTC.

This clone was found a few times. The J gene is TRBJ1-6, the V gene TRBV30; no clear D gene. V gave up 1 base and J gave up 9 bases, with 7 bases separating them. The CDR3 loop spans 12 amino acids. CDR1 and CDR2 (germline): GTSNPN, SVGIG (reference sequence). The CDR3 DNA reads as TGTGCCTGGAGTGCCACCAGTTCACCCCTCCACTTT. Translating gives CAWSATSSPLHF.

The chain has TRBV27 and TRBJ2-3; TRBD1 matches at 7 bases. Germline assignment: CDR1 MNHEY and CDR2 SMNVEV (reference sequence). The CDR3 runs to 17 residues. Trimming took 5 bases from V and 4 from J; bases not matched to a gene: 15. CDR3 bases: TGTGCCAGCAGTAGTGGGACAGTCCAGGTAGTTGCAGATACGCAGTATTTT. Amino acid sequence: CASSSGTVQVVADTQYF.

This chain links TRBV6-6 with TRBJ1-3; 8 nucleotides match TRBD1. The germline gives CDR1 MNHNY, CDR2 SVGAGI (reference sequence). The CDR3 runs 16 residues. The V and J ends lost 2 bases and 2 bases, in that order; junction bases with no gene match: 5. The DNA for the CDR3 is TGTGCCAGCAGTTACCAGGGGGCGATCGCTGGAAACACCATATATTTT. Its translation is CASSYQGAIAGNTIYF.

Concerning this clone: The sample holds other DNA sequences that translate to the same CDR3. The chain has TRBV5-1 and TRBJ2-5; 10 nucleotides agree with TRBD2. The CDR3 loop spans 16 amino acids. Germline V CDR1 and CDR2: SGHRS, YFSETQ. With 0 bases clipped from V and 5 bases from J, the junction kept 7 bases outside the gene matches. CDR3 amino acids: CASSLVPSGGGETQYF. In DNA, the CDR3 is TGCGCCAGCAGCTTGGTACCTAGCGGGGGTGGGGAGACCCAGTACTTC. The whole variable domain, remainder taken from reference TRBV5-1 and TRBJ2-5, is KAGVTQTPRYLIKTRGQQVTLSCSPISGHRSVSWYQQTPGQGLQFLFEYFSETQRNKGNFPGRFSGRQFSNSRSEMNVSTLELGDSALYLCASSLVPSGGGETQYFGPGTRLLVL.

The V call is TRBV3-1 (or the pseudogene TRBV3-2), the J call TRBJ2-4, with D possibly TRBD1 on 5 matching bases. Trimming stripped 1 base from V and 5 bases from J, with 15 bases between. CDR1 and CDR2 from the germline V gene are LGHDT and YNNKEL (reference sequence). There are 16 residues in the CDR3. CDR3 protein: CASSQAQGFLENIQYF. The CDR3 DNA reads as TGTGCCAGCAGCCAAGCTCAGGGTTTTCTGGAAAACATTCAGTACTTC.

The chain carries TRBV3-1 (or the pseudogene TRBV3-2) and TRBJ2-7; 10 bases are shared with TRBD1. This CDR3 is 20 amino acids long. Trimming at V came to 1 base and at J to 0 bases, leaving 15 bases not matched to a gene. The germline V gene encodes CDR1 LGHDT and CDR2 YNNKEL (reference sequence). The CDR3 loop reads CASSQAPTGGSGIASYEQYV. The CDR3 DNA is TGTGCCAGCAGCCAAGCCCCGACAGGGGGCTCAGGGATTGCCTCCTACGAGCAGTACGTC.